Presented here are 32 T cell receptor beta chains from one specimen sequenced in a study of blood T cell repertoires in COVID-19. Profiling relied on immunoSEQ multiplex PCR, and the TCRdb table lists in-frame clones only, not all of them. The sample holds about 44,000 clones, 84% seen once. The specimen sequenced was peripheral blood. These receptors were collected from a human donor in a cohort sampled during active COVID-19.

The CDR3 coding sequence is TGTGCCAGCAGCTTATGGACTAGCGGCAACAATGAGCAGTTCTTC. Translating it yields CASSLWTSGNNEQFF. This rearrangement joins TRBV13 to TRBJ2-1; 10 nucleotides align to TRBD2. Germline V CDR1 and CDR2: PRHDT, FYEKMQ (reference sequence). V shed 2 bases and J 5 bases; nucleotides not matched to a gene: 3. The CDR3 runs 15 residues.

The chain's CDR3 is CASTGVENYGYTF. CDR3 sequence (DNA): TGTGCCAGTACGGGTGTGGAAAACTATGGCTACACCTTC. The rearrangement uses TRBV19 and TRBJ1-2; D not resolved. Germline lookup yields CDR1 LNHDA and CDR2 SQIVND (reference sequence). V lost 7 bases and J lost 2, with 11 bases in between. The CDR3 is 13 residues long. The whole variable domain, filled in from reference TRBV19 and TRBJ1-2, reads DGGITQSPKYLFRKEGQNVTLSCEQNLNHDAMYWYRQDPGQGLRLIYYSQIVNDFQKGDIAEGYSVSREKKESFPLTVTSAQKNPTAFYLCASTGVENYGYTFGSGTRLTVV.

V is TRBV7-2 and J is TRBJ2-2; a possible D gene is TRBD2 (6 bases). The V gene lost 10 bases and the J gene lost 0 bases, with 12 bases spanning the gap. The germline V gene encodes CDR1 SGHTA and CDR2 FQGNSA. This CDR3 is 14 amino acids long. In DNA, the CDR3 is TGTGCCACCGCGGGGCGGACGAACACCGGGGAGCTGTTTTTT. Its protein is CATAGRTNTGELFF.

This chain uses TRBV7-9 with TRBJ2-5; D possibly corresponds to TRBD2 (6 bases). Germline V CDR1 and CDR2: SEHNR, FQNEAQ (reference sequence). The CDR3 contains 16 residues. The V end lost 5 bases, the J end lost 9 bases, and 25 bases lay between the germline ends. CDR3 region: CASSQGRSGVGGAQYF. CDR3 nucleotide sequence: TGTGCCAGCAGCCAAGGTCGTTCCGGGGTCGGAGGGGCCCAGTACTTC. Full variable domain (outside the CDR3, taken from reference TRBV7-9 and TRBJ2-5): DTGVSQNPRHKITKRGQNVTFRCDPISEHNRLYWYRQTLGQGPEFLTYFQNEAQLEKSRLLSDRFSAERPKGSFSTLEIQRTEQGDSAMYLCASSQGRSGVGGAQYFGPGTRLLVL.

This clone was detected only a few times. The chain is built from TRBV6-6 and TRBJ2-7, with D perhaps matching TRBD1 (5 bases). V lost 2 bases and J lost 4, with 18 bases in between. CDR3 length: 16 amino acids. In germline, CDR1 is MNHNY, CDR2 SVGAGI (reference sequence). As DNA, the CDR3 is TGTGCCAGCAGTTACCCAACCTTGGGCGGACAATACGAGCAGTACTTC. Translated: CASSYPTLGGQYEQYF.

V and J are TRBV2 and TRBJ2-7; TRBD1 agrees at 7 bases. Germline trimming cut 4 bases from V and 6 bases from J; bases unmatched to any gene: 3. Germline assignment: CDR1 SNHLY and CDR2 FYNNEI. This CDR3 is 12 amino acids long. Here the CDR3 reads CASSVQGIEQYV. The CDR3 coding sequence is TGTGCCAGCAGTGTACAGGGGATCGAGCAGTACGTC.

J is TRBJ1-1 and V is TRBV6-2 or TRBV6-3; D call uncertain. This CDR3 is 14 amino acids long. CDR1 and CDR2 from the germline V gene are MNHEY and SVGEGT. V was cut by 2 bases and J by 3 bases, with 10 bases left in between. The CDR3 here is CASSYVGADTEAFF. Written as DNA, the CDR3 is TGTGCCAGCAGTTACGTTGGAGCGGACACTGAAGCTTTCTTT.

V gene TRBV12-3 or TRBV12-4 combines with J gene TRBJ2-5, with D possibly being TRBD1 (5 bases). CDR3 length: 12 amino acids. The V and J ends lost 6 bases and 12 bases respectively, with 17 bases between them. CDR3 in DNA: TGTGCCAGCAGCCGCCCGGTAGGGGAAAAGTACTTC. Protein product: CASSRPVGEKYF.

The V and J genes are TRBV11-2 and TRBJ1-1; D not certain. CDR3 length: 12 amino acids. The V end lost 4 bases, the J end lost 1 base, and 4 bases lay between the germline ends. Per germline, CDR1 SGHAT and CDR2 FQNNGV. The DNA for the CDR3 is TGTGCCAGCAGCTCGGGGAACACTGAAGCTTTCTTT. Protein sequence: CASSSGNTEAFF.

The chain couples TRBV6-5 to TRBJ1-4; TRBD1 aligns across 7 bases. This CDR3 region has 15 residues. Per germline, CDR1 MNHEY and CDR2 SVGAGI. Unmatched junction bases numbered 8, after V lost 6 bases and J lost 4 bases. The CDR3 reads CASRRTGTLNEKLFF. CDR3 nucleotide sequence: TGTGCCAGCAGACGGACAGGCACCCTTAATGAAAAACTGTTTTTT.

The V call is TRBV7-8, the J call TRBJ2-3, with 14 bases identical to TRBD2. CDR1 is SGHVS and CDR2 is FQNEAQ in the germline V gene. The length of the CDR3 is 18 residues. Germline trimming cut 0 bases from V and 3 bases from J; bases unmatched to any gene: 5. The CDR3 sequence: CASSLATSGGAMTDTQYF. The DNA of the CDR3 is TGTGCCAGCAGCTTAGCGACTAGCGGGGGGGCCATGACAGATACGCAGTATTTT.

The V gene is TRBV19, the J gene TRBJ1-6; 10 bases line up with TRBD1. The CDR3 spans 13 residues. V was pared by 10 bases and J by 7 bases, with 4 bases of the junction left unmatched. Germline CDR1 reads LNHDA; CDR2 reads SQIVND (reference sequence). CDR3 sequence reads: CATWDRGNSPLHF. The DNA of the CDR3 is TGTGCCACCTGGGACAGGGGAAATTCACCCCTCCACTTT. The full variable domain, with the rest looked up from reference TRBV19 and TRBJ1-6, is DGGITQSPKYLFRKEGQNVTLSCEQNLNHDAMYWYRQDPGQGLRLIYYSQIVNDFQKGDIAEGYSVSREKKESFPLTVTSAQKNPTAFYLCATWDRGNSPLHFGNGTRLTVT.

The chain couples TRBV28 to TRBJ1-3, with D uncertain. The length of the CDR3 is 13 residues. CDR1 is MDHEN and CDR2 is SYDVKM in the germline V gene. V was shortened by 3 bases and J by 2 bases, with 5 bases between the two germline ends. The CDR3: CASSFTAGNTIYF. CDR3 sequence (DNA): TGTGCCAGCAGTTTTACAGCTGGAAACACCATATATTTT.

The chain has TRBV19 and TRBJ2-1; D gene unclear. V was clipped by 4 bases and J by 0 bases, with 7 bases between them. CDR3 length: 14 residues. CDR1 is LNHDA and CDR2 is SQIVND in the germline V gene (reference sequence). The CDR3 reads CASSRQVSYNEQFF. The DNA for the CDR3 is TGTGCCAGTAGTAGGCAGGTCTCCTACAATGAGCAGTTCTTC. Full variable domain (rest looked up from reference TRBV19 and TRBJ2-1): DGGITQSPKYLFRKEGQNVTLSCEQNLNHDAMYWYRQDPGQGLRLIYYSQIVNDFQKGDIAEGYSVSREKKESFPLTVTSAQKNPTAFYLCASSRQVSYNEQFFGPGTRLTVL.

The rearrangement joins TRBV6-5 to TRBJ1-5; no definite D call. Trimming removed 6 bases at V and 2 bases at J, with 8 bases between. CDR1 is MNHEY and CDR2 is SVGAGI in the germline V gene. The CDR3 covers 13 residues. CDR3 sequence reads: CASRVRGNQPQHF. The CDR3 region has the DNA TGTGCCAGCAGGGTGAGGGGCAATCAGCCCCAGCATTTT.

This clone was observed once. V and J are TRBV18 and TRBJ1-2; no reliable D call. The V end lost 3 bases, the J end lost 2 bases, and 10 bases lay between the germline ends. CDR1 is KGHSH and CDR2 is LQKENI in the germline V gene. CDR3 length: 14 residues. The CDR3 nucleotides are TGTGCCAGCTCACCGACGGAGACCAACTATGGCTACACCTTC. It yields the protein CASSPTETNYGYTF.

The V gene is TRBV2, the J gene TRBJ2-7; the D is unclear. This CDR3 region has 14 residues. Germline assignment: CDR1 SNHLY and CDR2 FYNNEI. Trimming removed 1 base at V and 0 bases at J, with 7 bases between. The chain's CDR3 is CASSEVAGSYEQYF. The DNA of the CDR3 is TGTGCCAGCAGTGAAGTGGCAGGCTCCTACGAGCAGTACTTC.

This chain joins TRBV19 and TRBJ1-5; perhaps TRBD1 as D (6 bases). Trimming took off 6 bases at V and 5 bases at J, with 17 bases between the two ends. CDR1 is LNHDA, CDR2 SQIVND, per germline (reference sequence). There are 15 residues in the CDR3. The CDR3 sequence: CASSRDTVWDQPQHF. CDR3 in DNA: TGTGCCAGTAGCCGGGACACCGTTTGGGATCAGCCCCAGCATTTT.

The V call is TRBV12-3 or TRBV12-4, the J call TRBJ2-1, with D possibly being TRBD2 (6 bases). Trimming left V 4 bases short and J 3 bases short, with 7 bases between. The CDR3 has 13 residues. CDR3 bases: TGTGCCAGCAGTTGGGACTTCTACAATGAGCAGTTCTTC. Translating gives CASSWDFYNEQFF.

This chain connects TRBV2 to TRBJ2-5; no definite D call. This CDR3 contains 12 residues. Trimming shortened V by 5 bases and J by 5 bases, and 9 bases separated the two germline ends. Germline V gene lookup returns CDR1 SNHLY and CDR2 FYNNEI. CDR3 protein: CASSYQVETQYF. CDR3 nucleotide sequence: TGTGCCAGCAGTTACCAGGTTGAGACCCAGTACTTC.

The genes are TRBV4-1 and TRBJ2-3, with 11 bases that match TRBD1. The V gene end was trimmed by 4 bases and the J gene end by 3 bases; junction bases not matched to a gene: 3. Germline V gene data show CDR1 as MGHRA and CDR2 as YSYEKL. The CDR3 sequence is 15 residues long. The CDR3 reads CASSLGTGGTDTQYF. CDR3 bases: TGCGCCAGCAGCCTGGGGACAGGGGGTACAGATACGCAGTATTTT.

This sequence joins TRBV5-6 and TRBJ1-2; 9 bases are a match to TRBD1. There are 15 residues in the CDR3. Germline trimming cut 6 bases from V and 6 bases from J; bases unmatched to any gene: 12. Per the germline V gene, CDR1 is SGHDT and CDR2 is YYEEEE. Here the CDR3 DNA reads TGTGCCAGCAACTTACAGGGGGCGCAAGTCAATGGCTACACCTTC. Its translation is CASNLQGAQVNGYTF.

V gene TRBV4-3 combines with J gene TRBJ2-3, with TRBD1 matching 10 bases. The CDR3 is 17 residues long. The germline V gene has CDR1 LGHNA and CDR2 YSLEER. J gave up 4 bases and V 3 bases, and 10 bases lay outside the gene matches. Written as DNA, the CDR3 is TGCGCCAGCAGCCATCCCCGACAGGGGGCCGGGGCAGATACGCAGTATTTT. Protein product: CASSHPRQGAGADTQYF.

A single count supports this clone. The V call is TRBV5-1, the J call TRBJ2-7; D possibly corresponds to TRBD1 (5 bases). CDR1 is SGHRS and CDR2 is YFSETQ in the germline V gene. The germline V and J ends were trimmed by 4 bases and 2 bases, with 13 bases remaining between them. There are 14 residues in the CDR3. CDR3 DNA: TGCGCCAGCAGCCCTGTGGGGCCAACCTACGAGCAGTACGTC. Protein sequence: CASSPVGPTYEQYV.

This clone was observed a few times. V and J are TRBV5-1 and TRBJ2-2; TRBD2 might be the D (6 bases). Per the germline V gene, CDR1 is SGHRS and CDR2 is YFSETQ. Trimming shortened V by 2 bases and J by 5 bases, and 13 bases separated the two germline ends. This CDR3 region has 15 residues. CDR3 region: CASSLSRAGTGELFF. The CDR3 bases are TGCGCCAGCAGCTTATCCAGGGCGGGGACCGGGGAGCTGTTTTTT.

The chain is built from TRBV2 and TRBJ2-1, with 7 bases aligning to TRBD2. This CDR3 region has 13 residues. Trimming at V came to 7 bases and at J to 9 bases, leaving 9 bases not matched to a gene. Per the germline V gene, CDR1 is SNHLY and CDR2 is FYNNEI. The CDR3 nucleotides read TGTGCCAGCAATTACAGAGGGGAGGGTGAGCAGTTCTTC. Translating it yields CASNYRGEGEQFF.

The chain combines TRBV27 with TRBJ2-3, with a possible D match to TRBD2 (6 bases). This CDR3 has 15 amino acids. Germline CDR1 MNHEY, CDR2 SMNVEV (reference sequence). V was clipped by 2 bases and J by 1 base, with 10 bases between them. The CDR3 here is CASSLIRGGTDTQYF. The CDR3 DNA reads TGTGCCAGCAGTTTAATCCGCGGGGGCACAGATACGCAGTATTTT.

This clone is labeled hyperexpanded. The chain employs TRBV12-5 and TRBJ2-7; a weak D match, TRBD2 (6 bases). Trimming stripped 3 bases from V and 1 base from J, with 10 bases between. Germline V gene sequence: CDR1 LGHNT, CDR2 FRNRAP. This CDR3 contains 14 residues. The CDR3 DNA is TGTGCTAGTGGTTTTGATAGCGGATCCTACGAGCAGTACTTC. Its protein product is CASGFDSGSYEQYF. Variable domain in full (rest from reference TRBV12-5 and TRBJ2-7): DARVTQTPRHKVTEMGQEVTMRCQPILGHNTVFWYRQTMMQGLELLAYFRNRAPLDDSGMPKDRFSAEMPDATLATLKIQPSEPRDSAVYFCASGFDSGSYEQYFGPGTRLTVT.

The CDR3: CASSKSIAGRRELFTEAFF. The CDR3 nucleotides read TGTGCCAGCAGCAAGAGTATCGCGGGGCGAAGGGAGCTGTTCACTGAAGCTTTCTTT. The rearrangement links TRBV21-1 to TRBJ1-1. TRBV21-1 is noted as a pseudogene. The CDR3 runs 19 residues.

V usage is TRBV19 and J usage is TRBJ1-2; D gene uncertain. The CDR3 runs to 15 residues. V was clipped by 2 bases and J by 2 bases, with 12 bases between them. The germline CDR1 and CDR2 sequences are LNHDA and SQIVND (reference sequence). The CDR3 protein is CASSISPGGNYGYTF. CDR3 sequence (DNA): TGTGCCAGTAGTATATCCCCGGGTGGAAACTATGGCTACACCTTC.

The gene calls are TRBV3-1 (or the pseudogene TRBV3-2) and TRBJ1-2, with D tentatively TRBD1 (6 bases). Looked up from germline, CDR1 is LGHDT and CDR2 is YNNKEL (reference sequence). This CDR3 is built from 16 residues. V shed 0 bases and J shed 7 bases, with 18 bases lying between them. In DNA form, the CDR3 reads TGTGCCAGCAGCCAAGATATCGGGGGGCGGAGGGGTGGCTACACCTTC. This sequence encodes CASSQDIGGRRGGYTF.

This chain links TRBV5-1 with TRBJ2-7, with 12 bases that match TRBD1. CDR1 is SGHRS, CDR2 YFSETQ, per germline. J lost 6 bases, V lost 0 bases, and 4 bases had no gene match. The CDR3 is 15 residues long. The DNA for the CDR3 is TGCGCCAGCAGCTTGGCGGGACAGGGGGCTGGCGAGCAGTACGTC. This sequence encodes CASSLAGQGAGEQYV.